This T cell receptor (beta chain) was identified in a study of regulatory T cells in long-lasting Graves disease. Assembly of TCR beta libraries relied on iRepertoire HTBI primers together with Arm-PCR of CDR3 regions. Via MiXCR, TCRdb re-called the multiplex PCR reads, giving one row per CDR3 protein. The sample consists of some 340,000 distinct CDR3 sequences, roughly 12% of them appearing once. The sample's time point: newly diagnosed GD, antithyroid drugs for less than 3 months. PBMCs were the source of the RNA used for TCR sequencing. Unmatched junction bases numbered 13, after V lost 6 bases and J lost 8 bases. This CDR3 comprises 15 residues. The V gene's germline CDR1 is SGHVS and CDR2 FQNEAQ. General study points: Whereas new patients shared 870 or so public clonotypes, persistent patients shared more, at a few thousand.

In this sample, this clonotype turned up many times. Its specificity is not known. These data were likewise used in another study, on T cells in Graves' hyperthyroidism and ophthalmopathy.

V is TRBV7-8 and J is TRBJ2-1, with TRBD1 identical over 7 bases. This clonotype was obtained from a woman aged 18-29 years with Graves disease. The sequencing used peripheral blood mononuclear cells (PBMCs), collected at new diagnosis, from a patient treated with antithyroid drugs. The CDR3 nucleotides are TGTGCCAGCAGGTCGCGAGGGACAGTTTTTTATGAGCAGTTCTTC. This gives the protein CASRSRGTVFYEQFF.